One T cell receptor (beta chain) is described in this entry. What it recognizes is unknown. Before sequencing took place, the ViraFEST assay used viral peptide pools to expand antigen-specific CD4+ T cells. Subsequent to approximately 11 days of culture, CD4+ T cells were isolated. Neither prior SARS-CoV-2 infection nor positive nucleocapsid antibodies were present in the vaccine recipients. Every well housed two million PBMC, which grew in culture alongside 8.5 to 10 IU/ml IL-2 and roughly 10 ug/ml peptides. Researchers swapped half the medium for IL-2 medium on both days 3 and 7. The sample is drawn from a study of vaccination effects on CD4 cells after COVID-19. Germline CDR1 reads SGDLS; CDR2 reads YYNGEE. This CDR3 comprises 12 residues. The V and J ends lost 0 bases and 7 bases respectively, with 7 bases between them. Method: immunoSEQ multiplex PCR; TCRdb's copy keeps in-frame clones and lacks some. This table holds around 45,000 clones, roughly 72% found once.

Study findings and constraints: Clones induced by infection and by vaccine showed marked clonal contraction late after vaccination.

The chain has TRBV9 and TRBJ1-2, with D unclear. The sequenced sample was CD4+ T cells from PBMCs cultured with SARS-CoV-2 spike peptides, obtained before COVID-19 vaccination. The TCR sequence derives from a human donor who received a COVID-19 vaccine. The CDR3 nucleotides read TGTGCCAGCAGCGTAGTGGAGACTGGCTACACCTTC. Encoded protein: CASSVVETGYTF.